The present T cell receptor beta chain was sequenced within a study of shared clonotypes between healthy human individuals. With regard to this clone: The sample holds other DNA sequences that translate to the same CDR3.

This CDR3 has 13 amino acids. V shed 0 bases and J shed 3 bases, with 6 bases lying between them. From germline, CDR1 is LNHNV and CDR2 YYDKDF (reference sequence). Researchers divided each subset's genomic DNA evenly across several immunoSEQ plates. Profiling relied on immunoSEQ multiplex PCR, and the TCRdb table lists in-frame clones only, not all of them. The sample consists of about 2 million clones, 85% to 95% of them appearing once. The TCR sequence derives from a man younger than 35 in good health. Input material: naive CD4+ T cells sorted from blood. Subset reported: CD45RA+ positively selected. The chain employs TRBV15 and TRBJ2-7; D gene ambiguous. CDR3 in DNA: TGTGCCACCAGCAGAGATCAAGGCTACGAGCAGTACTTC. Protein: CATSRDQGYEQYF.